This note documents a single T cell receptor (beta chain) sequence. Its specificity is not known. At one boundary the junction diverges from the germline segment, which might be a read error. The data originate from a study of shared clonotypes between healthy human individuals. Across the whole study: Donor composition was a couple of women and three men, aged 18 to 49. General observations from the study: Among non-shared clonotypes, generation probabilities were lower than among those shared by all four donors.

CDR1 SSHAT and CDR2 FNYEAQ come from the germline V gene (reference sequence). This CDR3 contains 15 residues. Several immunoSEQ plates received, in even portions, the genomic DNA of each subset. Generated by immunoSEQ multiplex PCR, the TCRdb table keeps only in-frame clones and is missing some. Among about 1.5 million clones listed, 96% were seen once. The source of this sequence is a man aged 25-45 years in good health. The sample comprised naive CD4+ T cells sorted from blood. The subset: CD45RA+ positively selected. J is TRBJ2-1 and V is TRBV7-7; the match to TRBD2 covers 12 bases. The CDR3 nucleotides read TGTGCTAGCAGCTCGGGACTAGCGGGTAACAATGAGCAGTTCTTC. As protein: CASSSGLAGNNEQFF.